What follows describes a single TCR beta chain. Other DNA sequences from this sample encode an identical CDR3 as well. This sample is drawn from a study of shared clonotypes between healthy human individuals. Per the germline V gene, CDR1 is MDHEN and CDR2 is SYDVKM. The V end was cut by 2 bases, the J end by 3 bases, with 4 bases between. This CDR3 spans 12 amino acids. The method was immunoSEQ multiplex PCR; TCRdb's version includes in-frame clones alone and lacks a portion of them. This sample has 950,000 to 1,200,000 clones; approximately 75% occur once, and the top ten carry roughly 0.83%. Sequencing was done on a sample of memory CD4+ T cells from PBMCs. Subset: CD45RA-negative fraction. This clonotype originated in a man aged 18-30 years in good health. Some clones in this sample may be carry-over from other donors' samples. This chain connects TRBV28 to TRBJ1-2; D unclear. CDR3 bases: TGTGCCAGCAGTTTAATGGACTATGGCTACACCTTC. This encodes CASSLMDYGYTF.